This T cell receptor beta chain originates from a study of cytomegalovirus exposure and HLA in healthy donors. The study's findings and limits: From TCR beta sequences, most subjects' HLA-A and HLA-B alleles were reportedly predicted accurately. TCR beta V- and J-gene trimming, according to a later analysis, was linked to a missense DCLRE1C variant.

The study ran its PCR with 60 Vbeta and 13 Jbeta primers. TCRdb's copy holds only in-frame clones and misses some; the assay was immunoSEQ multiplex PCR. The table has approximately 50,000 clones, roughly four fifths seen once. This clone occurred once. Its antigen is not known. Germline CDR1 reads SGHNT; CDR2 reads YYREEE (reference sequence). The junction had 1 base not matched to a gene; V was cut back by 3 bases and J by 4 bases. The CDR3 contains 13 residues. The chain recombines TRBV5-4 with TRBJ2-1; TRBD1 agrees at 7 bases. This clonotype was sampled from a man aged 25-45 years in good health and CMV-seronegative. The sample comprised PBMCs. The CDR3 is CASSSGQYNEQFF. CDR3 coding DNA: TGTGCCAGCAGCTCGGGACAGTACAATGAGCAGTTCTTC.